This TCR beta chain was profiled in a study of vaccination effects on CD4 cells after COVID-19 (dated by TCRdb to 2021 to 2024). Concerning the study at large: Participants received two doses of either the BNT162b2 or the mRNA-1273 mRNA SARS-CoV-2 vaccine. The Oncomine TCR Beta short-read assay on an Illumina iSeq 100 was used to sequence cultures from other donors in the study. SARS-CoV-2 spike-specific CD4+ TCR repertoires were compared before and after mRNA vaccination in COVID-19 convalescent patients and in infection-naive vaccine recipients. Altogether, approximately 10 COVID-19 convalescent patients and several SARS-CoV-2-naive healthy vaccine recipients made up the full study. General conclusions and limits of the study: Among healthy vaccine recipients, nearly all vaccine-induced clones were SARS-CoV-2 mono-reactive, and just 1 of 255 was cross-reactive with common cold coronaviruses. Only a small number of convalescent patients were included, and no early post-infection timepoints were available, which limited the study. Both infection-induced and vaccine-induced clones contracted markedly at late post-vaccination timepoints, which is consistent with waning T cell responses.

The germline V gene provides CDR1 SGHTA and CDR2 FQGNSA. From its cysteine to its phenylalanine, the CDR3 spans 15 amino acids. The read is trimmed to its CDR3 DNA, 45 bases read in frame from base 1. The junction carries 8 bases between V and J, which are trimmed by 1 base and 0 bases respectively. With regard to this clone: It lacks a known antigen. No base quality information exists; no much larger clone differs at one position.

In the ViraFEST assay, PBMC were stimulated with viral peptide pools, and antigen-specific CD4+ T cell clonotypes were then identified by expansion using TCR sequencing. After roughly 11 days of culture, CD4+ T cells were isolated with the EasySep CD4+ T cell isolation kit. The absence of prior SARS-CoV-2 infection in healthy vaccine recipients was confirmed by negative nucleocapsid antibodies before and after vaccination. A few million PBMC per well were cultured with 9 to 10 ug/ml peptides in IMDM containing 5% human AB serum, around 9.7 IU/ml IL-2 and gentamicin. Half of the culture medium was replaced with fresh IL-2-containing medium on days 3 and 7. Unless noted otherwise, every peptide stimulation condition was grown in triplicate wells. Using Ficoll-Paque Plus gradient centrifugation, PBMC were separated from whole blood and then either used fresh or cryopreserved at -140C. Overlapping peptide pools spanned the spike proteins of SARS-CoV-2 and the common cold coronaviruses HCoV-NL63, HCoV-OC43 and HCoV-229E. The QIAamp micro DNA kit was used to extract genomic DNA from the cultured CD4+ T cells.

Receptor libraries were prepared by the immunoSEQ multiplex PCR assay. TCR beta CDR3 sequencing was performed on DNA from the cultured, isolated CD4+ T cells. On the study's bioinformatics: Non-productive TCR sequences were removed, reads were trimmed to the CDR3 region, and CDR3s of at least 7 amino acids were retained. Antigen-specific clonotypes were identified with the MANAFEST web app by comparing expansion in peptide wells against reference cultures. Positive clones required FDR<0.05 expansion versus reference and all other wells, odds ratio above 5, and frequency above 0.1% in two replicate wells. A clonotype was defined as cross-reactive if the clonotype was significantly expanded both in SARS-CoV-2 spike wells and in at least one common cold coronavirus spike condition. CDR3 similarity was assessed by Levenshtein distance with the stringdist R package, and unrooted trees were built with ape in R 3.6.1. Entries here come from immuneACCESS through TCRdb and include only in-frame sequences with V and J called. Some clones fail to appear in such tables; in the studies checked, an unresolved V gene covers under half of the shortfall, and the cause of the remainder is unknown. V and J calls plus clone size are reproduced from that table; the DNA served to infer D and trimming. The sample yields tens of thousands of clones; roughly 70% were counted once. The ten largest account for approximately 30% of the sample.

Rearrangement joined TRBV7-2 to TRBJ2-3; the D region possibly corresponds to TRBD2 (5 bases align). This specimen was CD4+ T cells from PBMCs cultured with HCoV-OC43 spike peptides, taken before COVID-19 vaccination. The meaning of the sample's cell subset or site label: HCoV-OC43 spike overlapping peptide pool stimulation. This TCR was recovered from a human donor who received a COVID-19 vaccine. CDR3 sequence: CASSLVRASTDTQYF. In nucleotides, the sequence is TGTGCCAGCAGCTTAGTGCGGGCGAGCACAGATACGCAGTATTTT.